This TCR beta chain was obtained from a study of control samples from healthy donors and cancer patients. The assay was immunoSEQ multiplex PCR, and TCRdb's table has in-frame clones only and misses some. The table shows 150,000 to 200,000 clones, with 80% to 95% occurring only once. Germline-derived CDR1 and CDR2 are MDHEN and SYDVKM. This CDR3 comprises 16 residues. Losses at the gene ends were 0 bases for V and 7 bases for J; bases not matched to a gene: 9. The sequence was obtained from a woman aged 30 to 39 in good health. What was sequenced was blood. This rearrangement joins TRBV28 to TRBJ2-7; 10 bases are a match to TRBD2. The CDR3 DNA reads TGTGCCAGCAGTTTATGGCGGCTAGCGGGAGAGGGGGAGCAGTACTTC. It specifies CASSLWRLAGEGEQYF.